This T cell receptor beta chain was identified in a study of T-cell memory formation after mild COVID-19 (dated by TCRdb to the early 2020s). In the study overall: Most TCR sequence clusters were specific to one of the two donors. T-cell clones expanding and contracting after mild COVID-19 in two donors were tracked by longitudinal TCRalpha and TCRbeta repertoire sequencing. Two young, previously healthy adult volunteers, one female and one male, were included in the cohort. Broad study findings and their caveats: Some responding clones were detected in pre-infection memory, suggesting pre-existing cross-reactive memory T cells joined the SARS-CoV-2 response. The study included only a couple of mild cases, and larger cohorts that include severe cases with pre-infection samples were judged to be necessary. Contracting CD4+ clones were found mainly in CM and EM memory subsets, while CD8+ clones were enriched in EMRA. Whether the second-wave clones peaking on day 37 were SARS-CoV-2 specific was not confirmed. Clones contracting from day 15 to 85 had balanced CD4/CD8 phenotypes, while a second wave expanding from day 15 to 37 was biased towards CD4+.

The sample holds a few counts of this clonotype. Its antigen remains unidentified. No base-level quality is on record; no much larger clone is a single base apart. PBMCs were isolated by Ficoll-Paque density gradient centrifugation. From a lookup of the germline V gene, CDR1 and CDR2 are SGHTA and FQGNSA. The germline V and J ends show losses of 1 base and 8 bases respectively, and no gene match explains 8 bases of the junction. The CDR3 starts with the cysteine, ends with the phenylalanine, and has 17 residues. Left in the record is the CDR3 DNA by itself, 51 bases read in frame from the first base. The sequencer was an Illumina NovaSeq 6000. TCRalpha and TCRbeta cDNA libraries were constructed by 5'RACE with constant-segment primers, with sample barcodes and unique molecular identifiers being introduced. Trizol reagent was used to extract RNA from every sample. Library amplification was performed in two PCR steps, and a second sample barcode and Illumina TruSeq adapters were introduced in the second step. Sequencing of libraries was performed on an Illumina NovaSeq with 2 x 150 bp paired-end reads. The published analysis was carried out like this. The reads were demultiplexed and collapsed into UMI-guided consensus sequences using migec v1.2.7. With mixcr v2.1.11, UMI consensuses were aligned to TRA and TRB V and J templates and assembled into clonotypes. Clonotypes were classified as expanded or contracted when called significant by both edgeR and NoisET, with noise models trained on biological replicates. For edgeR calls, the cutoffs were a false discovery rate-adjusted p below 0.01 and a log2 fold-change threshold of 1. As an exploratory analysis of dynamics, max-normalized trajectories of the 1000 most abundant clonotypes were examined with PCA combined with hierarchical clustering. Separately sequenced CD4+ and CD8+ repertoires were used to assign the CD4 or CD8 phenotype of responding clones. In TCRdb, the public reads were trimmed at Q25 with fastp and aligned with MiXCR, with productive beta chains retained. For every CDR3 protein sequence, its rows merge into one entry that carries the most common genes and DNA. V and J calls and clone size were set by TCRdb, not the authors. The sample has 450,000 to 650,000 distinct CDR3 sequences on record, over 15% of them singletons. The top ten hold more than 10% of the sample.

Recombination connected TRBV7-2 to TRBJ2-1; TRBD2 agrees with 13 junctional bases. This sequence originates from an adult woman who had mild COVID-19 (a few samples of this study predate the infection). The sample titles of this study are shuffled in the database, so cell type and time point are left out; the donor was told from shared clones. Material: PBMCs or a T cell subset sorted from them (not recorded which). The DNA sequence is TGTGCCAGCAGCTTAGACTCCGGGACTAGCGGGATGGATGAGCAGTTCTTC. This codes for CASSLDSGTSGMDEQFF.